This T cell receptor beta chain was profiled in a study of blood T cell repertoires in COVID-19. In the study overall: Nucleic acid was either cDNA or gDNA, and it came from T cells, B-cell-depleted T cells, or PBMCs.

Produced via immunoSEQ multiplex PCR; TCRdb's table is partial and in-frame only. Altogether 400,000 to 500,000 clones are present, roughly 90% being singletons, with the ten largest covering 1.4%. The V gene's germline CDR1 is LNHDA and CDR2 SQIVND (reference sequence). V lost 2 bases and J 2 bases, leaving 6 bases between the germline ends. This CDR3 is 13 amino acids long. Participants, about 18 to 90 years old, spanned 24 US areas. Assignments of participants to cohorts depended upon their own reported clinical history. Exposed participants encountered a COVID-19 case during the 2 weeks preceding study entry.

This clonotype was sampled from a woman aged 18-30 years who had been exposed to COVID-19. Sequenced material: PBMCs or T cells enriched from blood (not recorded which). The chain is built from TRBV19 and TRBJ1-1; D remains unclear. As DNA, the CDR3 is TGTGCCAGTAGTATAATAATAAACACTGAAGCTTTCTTT. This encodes CASSIIINTEAFF.